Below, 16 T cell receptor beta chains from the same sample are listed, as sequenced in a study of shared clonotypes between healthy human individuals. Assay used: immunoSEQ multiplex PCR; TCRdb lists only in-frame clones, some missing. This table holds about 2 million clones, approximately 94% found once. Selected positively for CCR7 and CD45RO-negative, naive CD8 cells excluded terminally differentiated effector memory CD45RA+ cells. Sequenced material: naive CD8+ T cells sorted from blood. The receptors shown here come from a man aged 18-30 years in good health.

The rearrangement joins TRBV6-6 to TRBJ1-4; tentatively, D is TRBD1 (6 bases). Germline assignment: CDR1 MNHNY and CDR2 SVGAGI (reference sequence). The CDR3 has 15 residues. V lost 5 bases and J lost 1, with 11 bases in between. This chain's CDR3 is CASSAHRVTNEKLFF. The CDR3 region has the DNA TGTGCCAGCAGTGCCCACAGGGTAACTAATGAAAAACTGTTTTTT.

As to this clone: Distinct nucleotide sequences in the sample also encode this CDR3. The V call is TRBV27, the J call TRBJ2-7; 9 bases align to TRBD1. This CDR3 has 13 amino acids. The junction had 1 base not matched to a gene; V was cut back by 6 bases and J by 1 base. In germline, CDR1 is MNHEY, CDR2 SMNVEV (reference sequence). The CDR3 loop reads CASRQGASYEQYF. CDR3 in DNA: TGTGCCAGCAGACAGGGGGCATCCTACGAGCAGTACTTC.

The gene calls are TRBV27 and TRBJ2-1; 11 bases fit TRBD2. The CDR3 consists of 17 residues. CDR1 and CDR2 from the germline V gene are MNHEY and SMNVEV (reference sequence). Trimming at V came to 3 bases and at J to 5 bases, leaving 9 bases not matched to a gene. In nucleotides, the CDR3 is TGTGCCAGCAGTTTTCTAGCGGGGGGCGGGGTCCACAATGAGCAGTTCTTC. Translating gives CASSFLAGGGVHNEQFF.

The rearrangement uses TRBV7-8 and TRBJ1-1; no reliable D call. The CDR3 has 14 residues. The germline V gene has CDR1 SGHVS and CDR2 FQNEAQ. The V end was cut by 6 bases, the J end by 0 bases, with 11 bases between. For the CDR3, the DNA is TGTGCCAGCAGGTCTGGAGGGATGAACACTGAAGCTTTCTTT. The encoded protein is CASRSGGMNTEAFF.

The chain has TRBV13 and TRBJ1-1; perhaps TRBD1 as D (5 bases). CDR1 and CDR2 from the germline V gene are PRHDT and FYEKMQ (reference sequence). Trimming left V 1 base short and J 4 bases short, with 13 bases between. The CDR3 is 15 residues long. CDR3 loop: CASSLAGGDFTEAFF. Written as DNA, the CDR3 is TGTGCCAGCAGCTTAGCCGGGGGGGATTTCACTGAAGCTTTCTTT.

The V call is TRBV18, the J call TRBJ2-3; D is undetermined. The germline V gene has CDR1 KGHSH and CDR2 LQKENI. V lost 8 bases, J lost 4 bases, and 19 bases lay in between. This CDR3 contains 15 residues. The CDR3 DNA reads TGTGCCAGCCTCGACCCGGGCCCCTCGGCAGATACGCAGTATTTT. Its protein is CASLDPGPSADTQYF.

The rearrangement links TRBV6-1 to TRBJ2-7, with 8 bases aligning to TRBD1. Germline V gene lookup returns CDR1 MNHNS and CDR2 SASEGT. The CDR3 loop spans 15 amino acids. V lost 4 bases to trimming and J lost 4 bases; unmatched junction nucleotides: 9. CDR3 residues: CASSARDRQGYEQYF. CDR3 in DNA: TGTGCCAGCAGTGCCCGGGACAGGCAAGGGTACGAGCAGTACTTC.

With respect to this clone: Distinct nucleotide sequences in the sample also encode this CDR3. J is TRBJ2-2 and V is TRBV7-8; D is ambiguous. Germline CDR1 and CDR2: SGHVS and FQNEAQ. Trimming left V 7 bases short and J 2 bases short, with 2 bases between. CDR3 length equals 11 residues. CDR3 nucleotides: TGTGCCAGCACCAACACCGGGGAGCTGTTTTTT. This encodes CASTNTGELFF.

The CDR3: CASSPERASYSYNSPLHF. Here the CDR3 DNA reads TGTGCCAGCTCACCAGAGAGAGCGTCCTATTCCTATAATTCACCCCTCCACTTT. The V and J genes are TRBV18 and TRBJ1-6, with D hard to call. Trimming removed 2 bases from V and 1 base from J, with 15 bases in between. From germline, CDR1 is KGHSH and CDR2 LQKENI. This CDR3 spans 18 amino acids.

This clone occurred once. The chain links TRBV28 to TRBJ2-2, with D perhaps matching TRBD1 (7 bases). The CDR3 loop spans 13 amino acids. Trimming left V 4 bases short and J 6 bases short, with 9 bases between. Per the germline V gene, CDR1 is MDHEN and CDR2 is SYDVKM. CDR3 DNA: TGTGCCAGCAGTTGGAGGGGGCCCGGGGAGCTGTTTTTT. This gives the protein CASSWRGPGELFF.

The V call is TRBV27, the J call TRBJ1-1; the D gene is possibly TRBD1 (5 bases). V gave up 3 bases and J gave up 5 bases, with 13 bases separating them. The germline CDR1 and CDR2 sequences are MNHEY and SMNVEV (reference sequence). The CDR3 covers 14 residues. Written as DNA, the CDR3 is TGTGCCAGCAGTTTCCTTCTAGGGGATACTGAAGCTTTCTTT. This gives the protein CASSFLLGDTEAFF.

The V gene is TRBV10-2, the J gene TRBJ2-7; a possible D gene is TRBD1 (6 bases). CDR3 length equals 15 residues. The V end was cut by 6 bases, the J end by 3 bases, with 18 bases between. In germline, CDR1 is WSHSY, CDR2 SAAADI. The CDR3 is CASSGIYGQRYEQYF. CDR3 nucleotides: TGCGCCAGCAGCGGGATTTATGGACAGCGCTACGAGCAGTACTTC.

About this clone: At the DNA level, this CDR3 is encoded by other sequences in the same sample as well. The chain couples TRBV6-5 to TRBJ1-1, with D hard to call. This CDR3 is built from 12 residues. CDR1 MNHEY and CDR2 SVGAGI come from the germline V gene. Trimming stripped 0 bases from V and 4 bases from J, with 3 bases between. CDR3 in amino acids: CASSYSSTEAFF. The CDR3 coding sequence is TGTGCCAGCAGTTACTCGTCCACTGAAGCTTTCTTT.

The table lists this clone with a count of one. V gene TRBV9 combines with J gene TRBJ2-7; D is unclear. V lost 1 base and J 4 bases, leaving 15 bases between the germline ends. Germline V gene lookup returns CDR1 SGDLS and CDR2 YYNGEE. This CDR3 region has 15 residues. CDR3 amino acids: CASSVNHGVRYEQYF. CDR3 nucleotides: TGTGCCAGCAGCGTAAATCACGGAGTTAGGTACGAGCAGTACTTC.

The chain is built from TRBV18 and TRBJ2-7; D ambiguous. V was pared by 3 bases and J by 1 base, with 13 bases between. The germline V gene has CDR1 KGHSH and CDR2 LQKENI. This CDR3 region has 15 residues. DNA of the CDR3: TGTGCCAGCTCACCGTTCAAGAGGAGTTCCTACGAGCAGTACTTC. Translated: CASSPFKRSSYEQYF.

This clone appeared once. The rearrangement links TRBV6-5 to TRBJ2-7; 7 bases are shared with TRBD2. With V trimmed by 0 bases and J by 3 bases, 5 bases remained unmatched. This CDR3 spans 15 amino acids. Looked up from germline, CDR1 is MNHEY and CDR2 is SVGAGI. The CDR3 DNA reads TGTGCCAGCAGTTACTCGGGGGGGGGACGCTACGAGCAGTACTTC. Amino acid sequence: CASSYSGGGRYEQYF.